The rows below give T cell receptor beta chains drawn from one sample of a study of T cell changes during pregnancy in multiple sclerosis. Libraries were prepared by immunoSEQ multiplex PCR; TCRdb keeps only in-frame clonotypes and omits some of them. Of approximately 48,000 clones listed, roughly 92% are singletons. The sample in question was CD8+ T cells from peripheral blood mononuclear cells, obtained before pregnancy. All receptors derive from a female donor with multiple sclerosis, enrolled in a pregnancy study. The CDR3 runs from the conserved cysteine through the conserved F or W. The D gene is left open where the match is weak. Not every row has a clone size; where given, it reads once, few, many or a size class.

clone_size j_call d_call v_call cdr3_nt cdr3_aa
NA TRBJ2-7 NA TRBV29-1 TGCAGCGTTGAAGATAGTGAGTACGAGCAGTACTTC CSVEDSEYEQYF
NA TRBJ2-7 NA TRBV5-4 TGTGCCAGCAGCTTGGTTGGGGGCGCCTACGAGCAGTACTTC CASSLVGGAYEQYF
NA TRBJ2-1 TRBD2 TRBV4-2 TGTGCCAGCAGCCAAACCCCGGGACTAGCGGGGCCTTATAACAATGAGCAGTTCTTC CASSQTPGLAGPYNNEQFF
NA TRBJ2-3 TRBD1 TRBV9 TGTGCCAGCAGCGTTTACAGGGGAGATACGCAGTATTTT CASSVYRGDTQYF
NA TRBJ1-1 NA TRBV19 TGTGCCAGTTTGGACAGCATGAACACTGAAGCTTTCTTT CASLDSMNTEAFF
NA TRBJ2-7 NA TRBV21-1 TGTGCCAGCAGCAAAGCGGAAGGGGATGGCTACGAGCAGTACTTC CASSKAEGDGYEQYF
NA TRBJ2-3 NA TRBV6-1 TGTGCCAGCAGTGAAGACAGAGATACGCAGTATTTT CASSEDRDTQYF
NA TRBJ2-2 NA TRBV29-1 TGCAGCGTACGGACAGCGAACACCGGGGAGCTGTTTTTT CSVRTANTGELFF
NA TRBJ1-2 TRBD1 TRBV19 TGTGCCAGTAGTCAGGACAGGGGAGATGGCTACACCTTC CASSQDRGDGYTF
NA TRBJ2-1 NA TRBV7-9 TGTGCCAGCAGCCTGTGGACAGACGACAATGAGCAGTTCTTC CASSLWTDDNEQFF
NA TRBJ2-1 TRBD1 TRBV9 TGTGCCAGCAGCTCCCCGAGACAGGGGTATGTAGATGAGCAGTTCTTC CASSSPRQGYVDEQFF
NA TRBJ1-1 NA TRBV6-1 TGTGCCAGCAGCCACATATTACAGGGCCCTGAAGCTTTCTTT CASSHILQGPEAFF
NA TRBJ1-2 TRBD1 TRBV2 TGTGCCAGCAAACCAGGGGGCATGGATGGCTACACCTTC CASKPGGMDGYTF
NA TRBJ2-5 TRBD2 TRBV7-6 TGTGCCAGCAGCTCTGCGGTAGCTTCCCTAGCGGGAAGTGAGACCCAGTACTTC CASSSAVASLAGSETQYF
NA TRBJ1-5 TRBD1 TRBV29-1 TGCAGCGTTGAAGAACAGGACAGGCCCGGGAGTCCCCAGCATTTT CSVEEQDRPGSPQHF
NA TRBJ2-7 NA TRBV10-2 TGCGCCAGCAGTGACGGGGTAGCGTACAGCTCCTACGAGCAGTACTTC CASSDGVAYSSYEQYF
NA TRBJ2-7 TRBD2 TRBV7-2 TGTGCCAGCAGCTTAGTTTCGGGCGGGAGGGCATCCTACGAGCAGTACTTC CASSLVSGGRASYEQYF
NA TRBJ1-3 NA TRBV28 TGTGCCAGCAGTCGACCCAGGGTTGGCTCTGGAAACACCATATATTTT CASSRPRVGSGNTIYF
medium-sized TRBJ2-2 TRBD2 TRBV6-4 TGTGCCAGCAGTAGCGGGAGCACCGGGGAGCTGTTTTTT CASSSGSTGELFF
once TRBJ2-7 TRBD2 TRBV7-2 TGTGCCAGCAGCACCACCTCTCGAGGCGGGAGCGGCCACGAGCAGTACTTC CASSTTSRGGSGHEQYF
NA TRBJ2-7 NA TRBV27 TGTGCCAGCAGTTACACGGGAGAGCAGTACTTC CASSYTGEQYF
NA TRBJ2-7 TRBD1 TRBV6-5 TGTGCCAGCACCCCACGGGGGACACAGGGGGACGAGCAGTACTTC CASTPRGTQGDEQYF
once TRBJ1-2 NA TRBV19 TGTGCCAGTAGTACCTCAGGAGGAGCTAACTATGGCTACACCTTC CASSTSGGANYGYTF
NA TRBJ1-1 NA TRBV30 TGTGCCTGGAGGCAGACTGAAGCTTTCTTT CAWRQTEAFF